The 18 T cell receptor beta chains in this list originate from one sample, sequenced in a study of blood T cell repertoires in COVID-19. Repertoires were generated with immunoSEQ multiplex PCR, while TCRdb's copy carries only in-frame clones and drops some. Here the sample spans over 95,000 clones, around 84% being singletons. Specimen: peripheral blood. These receptors all stem from a human donor in a cohort sampled during active COVID-19.

This rearrangement joins TRBV12-3 or TRBV12-4 to TRBJ2-7; D may be TRBD2 (5 bases). The CDR3 consists of 11 residues. V lost 8 bases to trimming and J lost 7 bases, with 12 bases between them. CDR3 sequence reads: CASAKGGEQYF. The CDR3 DNA is TGTGCCAGCGCAAAAGGCGGGGAGCAGTACTTC.

This rearrangement joins TRBV7-2 to TRBJ2-3; tentatively, D is TRBD2 (5 bases). The germline gives CDR1 SGHTA, CDR2 FQGNSA. The CDR3 runs to 15 residues. V was pared by 1 base and J by 2 bases, with 10 bases between. Written as DNA, the CDR3 is TGTGCCAGCAGCTTAGAAGGTAGCGTCACAGATACGCAGTATTTT. It encodes CASSLEGSVTDTQYF.

This chain links TRBV24-1 with TRBJ2-3; D is unresolved. Trimming took 9 bases from V and 3 from J, leaving 12 bases between them. In germline, CDR1 is KGHDR, CDR2 SFDVKD. The CDR3 runs 13 residues. The CDR3 spells CATGPSRTDTQYF. The DNA for the CDR3 is TGTGCCACCGGTCCCTCTAGGACAGATACGCAGTATTTT.

This clone showed up just once. The V and J genes are TRBV5-1 and TRBJ1-3; D perhaps matches TRBD1 (5 bases). There are 16 residues in the CDR3. CDR1 and CDR2 (germline): SGHRS, YFSETQ. Trimming removed 0 bases from V and 4 bases from J, with 14 bases in between. The DNA of the CDR3 is TGCGCCAGCAGCTTGGCGGCCCGGGGGGAAGGAAACACCATATATTTT. The encoded protein is CASSLAARGEGNTIYF.

The chain recombines TRBV5-4 with TRBJ2-5, with TRBD1 as a possible D gene (5 bases). V shed 4 bases and J shed 3 bases, with 10 bases lying between them. CDR3 length: 13 amino acids. Germline loops: CDR1 SGHNT, CDR2 YYREEE (reference sequence). Here the CDR3 reads CASSGIREETQYF. As DNA, the CDR3 is TGTGCCAGCAGCGGAATCAGGGAAGAGACCCAGTACTTC.

V gene TRBV13 combines with J gene TRBJ2-1; a weak D match, TRBD1 (5 bases). The V gene lost 0 bases and the J gene lost 4 bases, with 7 bases spanning the gap. The germline CDR1 and CDR2 sequences are PRHDT and FYEKMQ (reference sequence). The CDR3 extends over 14 amino acids. CDR3 residues: CASSLGTGYNEQFF. CDR3 in DNA: TGTGCCAGCAGCTTAGGCACAGGTTACAATGAGCAGTTCTTC.

The gene calls are TRBV6-5 and TRBJ2-1, with 11 bases matching TRBD2. The germline V gene encodes CDR1 MNHEY and CDR2 SVGAGI. The CDR3 runs 14 residues. The V and J ends lost 6 bases and 4 bases, in that order; junction bases with no gene match: 2. The CDR3: CASRIAGGYNEQFF. For the CDR3, the DNA is TGTGCCAGCAGGATAGCGGGGGGGTACAATGAGCAGTTCTTC.

The table lists this clone with a few counts. This chain uses TRBV4-1 with TRBJ2-3, with D possibly being TRBD2 (6 bases). The V and J ends lost 0 bases and 10 bases respectively, with 23 bases between them. This CDR3 region has 17 residues. CDR1 MGHRA and CDR2 YSYEKL come from the germline V gene. CDR3: CASSQEPPRGDGPSQYF. In nucleotides, the CDR3 is TGCGCCAGCAGCCAAGAACCCCCCCGCGGGGACGGTCCGTCGCAGTATTTT.

The rearrangement uses TRBV18 and TRBJ2-4; 8 nucleotides agree with TRBD1. The CDR3 runs 18 residues. V lost 0 bases to trimming and J lost 9 bases; unmatched junction nucleotides: 16. Germline V gives CDR1 KGHSH, CDR2 LQKENI. The CDR3: CASSPPKGQGAPLVIQYF. For the CDR3, the DNA is TGTGCCAGCTCACCACCAAAGGGGCAGGGGGCCCCTTTGGTCATTCAGTACTTC.

The genes are TRBV9 and TRBJ2-1; 10 positions agree with TRBD2. The germline gives CDR1 SGDLS, CDR2 YYNGEE. The junction had 9 bases not matched to a gene; V was cut back by 0 bases and J by 3 bases. The CDR3 has 18 residues. The CDR3 loop reads CASSVGVAGGPHYNEQFF. The CDR3 region has the DNA TGTGCCAGCAGCGTAGGGGTAGCGGGGGGCCCTCACTACAATGAGCAGTTCTTC.

V and J are TRBV18 and TRBJ1-4; no clear D. CDR1 and CDR2 (germline): KGHSH, LQKENI. This CDR3 region has 13 residues. V was trimmed by 0 bases and J by 8 bases, leaving 7 bases between them. The CDR3 bases are TGTGCCAGCTCACCACCGAGAGGAGAAAAACTGTTTTTT. This encodes CASSPPRGEKLFF. Combining the CDR3 with reference TRBV18 and TRBJ1-4 gives the whole variable domain NAGVMQNPRHLVRRRGQEARLRCSPMKGHSHVYWYRQLPEEGLKFMVYLQKENIIDESGMPKERFSAEFPKEGPSILRIQQVVRGDSAAYFCASSPPRGEKLFFGSGTQLSVL.

The chain couples TRBV20-1 to TRBJ2-1; the match to TRBD1 covers 7 bases. The length of the CDR3 is 11 residues. The germline V gene encodes CDR1 DFQATT and CDR2 SNEGSKA (reference sequence). The ends lost 6 bases at V and 12 bases at J; junction bases unmatched: 8. The chain's CDR3 is CSALTGDTQFF. CDR3 nucleotide sequence: TGCAGTGCGCTTACAGGGGATACGCAGTTCTTC.

The chain is built from TRBV5-1 and TRBJ2-3; no definite D call. The CDR3 runs to 15 residues. Trimming took 0 bases from V and 5 from J, leaving 13 bases between them. The germline CDR1 and CDR2 sequences are SGHRS and YFSETQ. The CDR3 here is CASSLEGRILDTQYF. CDR3 in DNA: TGCGCCAGCAGCTTGGAAGGCAGGATCTTAGATACGCAGTATTTT.

The chain has TRBV6-5 and TRBJ1-2; 8 bases are a match to TRBD1. The CDR3 sequence is 14 residues long. Germline V gene sequence: CDR1 MNHEY, CDR2 SVGAGI. V shed 2 bases, J shed 7 bases, and the junction held 6 bases outside the gene matches. The CDR3 here is CASSYLTGDLGYTF. The DNA of the CDR3 is TGTGCCAGCAGTTACCTGACAGGGGATCTTGGCTACACCTTC.

This chain links TRBV11-2 with TRBJ1-6; a weak D match, TRBD1 (5 bases). Per germline, CDR1 SGHAT and CDR2 FQNNGV. Between the trimmed V and J ends, which lost 2 bases and 2 bases, there was a span of 7 bases. The CDR3 has 15 amino acids. The CDR3 protein is CASSLTGTYNSPLHF. CDR3 sequence (DNA): TGTGCCAGCAGCTTAACAGGAACCTATAATTCACCCCTCCACTTT.

This chain connects TRBV28 to TRBJ2-1; no firm D call. The V end lost 5 bases, the J end lost 15 bases, and 14 bases lay between the germline ends. The CDR3 covers 11 residues. Germline V gene lookup returns CDR1 MDHEN and CDR2 SYDVKM. The chain's CDR3 is CASSHSTRLFF. CDR3 nucleotides: TGTGCCAGCAGTCATTCCACGAGACTGTTCTTC. Full variable domain (missing parts from reference TRBV28 and TRBJ2-1): DVKVTQSSRYLVKRTGEKVFLECVQDMDHENMFWYRQDPGLGLRLIYFSYDVKMKEKGDIPEGYSVSREKKERFSLILESASTNQTSMYLCASSHSTRLFFGPGTRLTVL.

This chain links TRBV15 with TRBJ1-1; 9 nucleotides line up with TRBD1. CDR3 length: 15 amino acids. Germline V gives CDR1 LNHNV, CDR2 YYDKDF (reference sequence). With 4 bases clipped from V and 3 bases from J, the junction kept 6 bases outside the gene matches. CDR3 nucleotide sequence: TGTGCCACCAGCATGGGGGACAGGGCGGACACTGAAGCTTTCTTT. Translated, it gives CATSMGDRADTEAFF.

The genes are TRBV30 and TRBJ1-5; possibly TRBD1 for D (5 bases). CDR1 is GTSNPN and CDR2 is SVGIG in the germline V gene (reference sequence). V was trimmed by 8 bases and J by 4 bases, leaving 12 bases between them. The CDR3 has 12 residues. CDR3 residues: CAADGGNQPQHF. The CDR3 DNA follows: TGTGCCGCGGACGGGGGAAATCAGCCCCAGCATTTT.